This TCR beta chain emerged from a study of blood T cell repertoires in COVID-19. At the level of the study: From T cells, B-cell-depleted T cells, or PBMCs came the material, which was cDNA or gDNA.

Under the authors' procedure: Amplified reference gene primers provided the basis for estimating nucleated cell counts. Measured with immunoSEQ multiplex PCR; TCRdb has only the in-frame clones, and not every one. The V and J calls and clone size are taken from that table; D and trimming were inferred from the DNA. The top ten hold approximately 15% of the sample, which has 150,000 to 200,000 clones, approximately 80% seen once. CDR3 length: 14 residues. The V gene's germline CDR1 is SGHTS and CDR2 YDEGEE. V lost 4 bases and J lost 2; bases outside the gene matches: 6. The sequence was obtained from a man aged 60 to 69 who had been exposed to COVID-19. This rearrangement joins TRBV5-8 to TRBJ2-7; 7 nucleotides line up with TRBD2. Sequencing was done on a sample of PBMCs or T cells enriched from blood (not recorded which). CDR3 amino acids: CASSPWGGTYEQYF. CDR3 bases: TGTGCCAGCAGCCCTTGGGGGGGAACCTACGAGCAGTACTTC.